This is a list of T cell receptor beta chains from one sample in a study of blood T cell repertoires in COVID-19. Produced via immunoSEQ multiplex PCR; TCRdb's table is partial and in-frame only. The repertoire holds 300,000 to 400,000 clones, about 90% seen once, with 5.5% to 7.5% in the top ten. Sequenced material: peripheral blood. The receptors come from a woman in her 70s with COVID-19, enrolled during active disease. Both conserved end residues are part of each CDR3. D genes are given only for firm matches. Clone size is stated in some rows and not others, as once, few, many or a class when expanded.

J: TRBJ1-6
V: TRBV27
D: NA
size: NA
CDR3: CASTLGVEGSPLHF
DNA: TGTGCCAGCACCCTAGGGGTGGAAGGATCACCCCTCCACTTT

J: TRBJ2-6
V: TRBV2
D: TRBD1
size: NA
CDR3: CASRPNTGAGANVLTF
DNA: TGTGCCAGCAGGCCTAATACAGGGGCCGGGGCCAACGTCCTGACTTTC

J: TRBJ1-4
V: TRBV2
D: TRBD1
size: few
CDR3: CASAGTAGEKLFF
DNA: TGTGCCAGCGCGGGGACAGCGGGTGAAAAACTGTTTTTT

J: TRBJ1-6
V: TRBV5-1
D: NA
size: NA
CDR3: CASSLTGDYSPLHF
DNA: TGCGCCAGCAGCTTGACAGGCGACTATTCACCCCTCCACTTT

J: TRBJ2-5
V: TRBV5-5
D: TRBD2
size: NA
CDR3: CASSLEGGRETQYF
DNA: TGTGCCAGCAGCTTGGAGGGAGGGCGAGAGACCCAGTACTTC

J: TRBJ2-1
V: TRBV5-8
D: NA
size: once
CDR3: CASSPTSEQFF
DNA: TGTGCCAGCAGCCCGACTAGTGAGCAGTTCTTC

J: TRBJ2-2
V: TRBV28
D: NA
size: NA
CDR3: CASSRTGLGTGELFF
DNA: TGTGCCAGCAGCCGAACAGGGCTGGGCACCGGGGAGCTGTTTTTT

J: TRBJ2-7
V: TRBV9
D: NA
size: NA
CDR3: CASSVGRDSSSSYEQYF
DNA: TGTGCCAGCAGCGTAGGGCGAGACTCCTCGAGCTCCTACGAGCAGTACTTC

J: TRBJ1-1
V: TRBV5-1
D: TRBD1
size: NA
CDR3: CASSLRTGGVNTEAFF
DNA: TGCGCCAGCAGCTTACGGACAGGGGGAGTCAACACTGAAGCTTTCTTT

J: TRBJ2-7
V: TRBV2
D: NA
size: NA
CDR3: CASIRESGFAGRNSYEQYF
DNA: TGTGCCAGCATAAGGGAATCCGGGTTCGCGGGGCGTAACTCCTACGAGCAGTACTTC

J: TRBJ1-4
V: TRBV24-1
D: TRBD1
size: NA
CDR3: CATSRGTGPEEKLFF
DNA: TGTGCCACCAGTCGAGGGACAGGCCCAGAGGAAAAACTGTTTTTT

J: TRBJ1-1
V: TRBV19
D: NA
size: NA
CDR3: CASSIEVGGEAFF
DNA: TGTGCCAGTAGTATAGAAGTCGGGGGGGAAGCTTTCTTT

J: TRBJ2-3
V: TRBV6-5
D: NA
size: NA
CDR3: CASRSGVSDTQYF
DNA: TGTGCCAGCAGGTCGGGGGTCTCAGATACGCAGTATTTT

J: TRBJ2-3
V: TRBV21-1
D: NA
size: NA
CDR3: CASSKIPGTNPSCTDTQYF
DNA: TGTGCCAGCAGCAAAATTCCGGGGACAAACCCTTCGTGCACAGATACGCAGTATTTT

J: TRBJ1-2
V: TRBV19
D: NA
size: NA
CDR3: CASSRGLNYGYTF
DNA: TGTGCCAGTAGTAGAGGGTTAAACTATGGCTACACCTTC

J: TRBJ2-7
V: TRBV10-3
D: TRBD2
size: NA
CDR3: CAIKERGGSAYEQYF
DNA: TGTGCCATCAAGGAACGGGGGGGGTCGGCTTACGAGCAGTACTTC

J: TRBJ1-2
V: TRBV4-1
D: NA
size: NA
CDR3: CASSPEGILPPYTF
DNA: TGCGCCAGCAGCCCCGAGGGCATCCTCCCTCCCTACACCTTC

J: TRBJ2-7
V: TRBV5-6
D: TRBD1
size: NA
CDR3: CASSPRDRSTYEQYF
DNA: TGTGCCAGCAGCCCCCGGGACAGGTCAACCTACGAGCAGTACTTC

J: TRBJ1-1
V: TRBV9
D: TRBD1
size: NA
CDR3: CASSARTGSTEAFF
DNA: TGTGCCAGCAGCGCTCGGACAGGGAGTACTGAAGCTTTCTTT

J: TRBJ1-2
V: TRBV24-1
D: NA
size: NA
CDR3: CATSDPKGVGGYTF
DNA: TGTGCCACCAGTGATCCTAAGGGGGTTGGTGGCTACACCTTC

J: TRBJ2-2
V: TRBV3-1/TRBV3-2
D: NA
size: NA
CDR3: CASSQGFGGADTGELFF
DNA: TGTGCCAGCAGCCAAGGTTTCGGAGGGGCCGACACCGGGGAGCTGTTTTTT

J: TRBJ2-7
V: TRBV19
D: TRBD1
size: NA
CDR3: CASSVGQGWLYEQYF
DNA: TGTGCCAGTAGTGTGGGACAGGGGTGGCTCTACGAGCAGTACTTC

J: TRBJ2-1
V: TRBV24-1
D: TRBD2
size: NA
CDR3: CATSRAGGYNEQFF
DNA: TGTGCCACCAGTAGAGCGGGGGGGTACAATGAGCAGTTCTTC

J: TRBJ1-1
V: TRBV4-1
D: NA
size: few
CDR3: CASSQEGRGGTEAFF
DNA: TGCGCCAGCAGCCAAGAGGGGAGGGGGGGAACTGAAGCTTTCTTT

J: TRBJ1-5
V: TRBV11-1
D: TRBD1
size: NA
CDR3: CASSPRGGAFQPQHF
DNA: TGTGCCAGCAGCCCTAGAGGGGGCGCTTTTCAGCCCCAGCATTTT

J: TRBJ2-3
V: TRBV5-4
D: NA
size: NA
CDR3: CASSLDGVGDTQYF
DNA: TGTGCCAGCAGCTTGGACGGGGTTGGAGATACGCAGTATTTT

J: TRBJ1-1
V: TRBV2
D: NA
size: once
CDR3: CASSGQAMNTEAFF
DNA: TGTGCCAGCAGTGGACAGGCCATGAACACTGAAGCTTTCTTT

J: TRBJ2-1
V: TRBV7-7
D: NA
size: NA
CDR3: CASSFGEGEGNEQFF
DNA: TGTGCCAGCAGCTTCGGTGAAGGGGAAGGAAATGAGCAGTTCTTC

J: TRBJ1-1
V: TRBV7-9
D: NA
size: NA
CDR3: CASSLPHTNEAFF
DNA: TGTGCCAGCAGCCTGCCCCACACAAATGAAGCTTTCTTT

J: TRBJ2-7
V: TRBV11-2
D: TRBD1
size: NA
CDR3: CASSRRGTGSNGQYF
DNA: TGTGCCAGCAGTCGGAGGGGGACAGGGTCTAATGGGCAGTACTTC

J: TRBJ2-2
V: TRBV7-2
D: TRBD1
size: NA
CDR3: CASSRTGNGELFF
DNA: TGTGCCAGCAGCCGGACAGGGAACGGGGAGCTGTTTTTT